This T cell receptor beta chain was found in a study of blood T cell repertoires in COVID-19. Study as a whole: The samples span acute and convalescent COVID-19 from the United States, Italy and Spain. Nucleic acid was either cDNA or gDNA, and it came from T cells, B-cell-depleted T cells, or PBMCs.

This clone was detected a few times. The CDR3 totals 18 residues. Germline CDR1 reads SGHTA; CDR2 reads FQGNSA. The V gene lost 3 bases and the J gene lost 2 bases, with 20 bases spanning the gap. Study processing details: Amplifying reference gene primers gave estimates of nucleated cell counts. Only in-frame clones appear in the TCRdb table, and some are missing; sequencing was by immunoSEQ multiplex PCR. That table gives V, J and clone size, and the DNA gave D and trimming. The table lists over 200,000 clones, around nine tenths of them singletons. The sequencing input was peripheral blood. The origin of this receptor is a man in his fifties or sixties who had recovered from COVID-19. The rearrangement links TRBV7-2 to TRBJ2-1, with D possibly matching TRBD2 (5 bases). CDR3 loop: CASSFPALKRSTYNEQFF. The CDR3 coding sequence is TGTGCCAGCAGCTTTCCCGCTCTTAAGCGGAGTACCTACAATGAGCAGTTCTTC.